The clone carrying this TCR beta chain was seen only a few times. Trimming removed 4 bases at V and 1 base at J, with 10 bases between. The CDR3 is made up of 14 amino acids. Germline CDR1 and CDR2: PRHDT and FYEKMQ (reference sequence). This record comes from a study of cytomegalovirus exposure and HLA in healthy donors. The PCR had 60 Vbeta and 13 Jbeta primers. TCRdb keeps only in-frame clones here, not all; method: immunoSEQ multiplex PCR. The repertoire has under 170,000 clones, 79% of them found once; the top ten carry about 6.7%. Sequenced: PBMCs. This TCR came from a man between 50 and 59 years old in good health and CMV-seropositive. The chain couples TRBV13 to TRBJ2-5; D possibly corresponds to TRBD2 (6 bases). The CDR3 reads CASSSILAQETQYF. The CDR3 DNA sequence: TGTGCCAGCAGCTCGATACTAGCCCAAGAGACCCAGTACTTC.